This note documents a single T cell receptor beta chain sequence. Profiling relied on immunoSEQ multiplex PCR, and the TCRdb table lists in-frame clones only, not all of them. This sample has over 850,000 clones, with around 78% found just once. This entry belongs to a study of shared clonotypes between healthy human individuals. CDR1 and CDR2 from the germline V gene are MDHEN and SYDVKM. Trimming took off 8 bases at V and 13 bases at J, with 18 bases between the two ends. The CDR3 has 11 amino acids. The clonotype comes from a man aged 18-30 years in good health. Some clones in this sample may be carry-over from other donors' samples. The sample consisted of memory CD4+ T cells from PBMCs. Subset of the sample: CD45RA-negative fraction. V is TRBV28 and J is TRBJ2-7, with D perhaps TRBD2 (6 bases). DNA of the CDR3: TGTGCCAGCGTGACGGGGAGGACCGTTTACTTC. This encodes CASVTGRTVYF.